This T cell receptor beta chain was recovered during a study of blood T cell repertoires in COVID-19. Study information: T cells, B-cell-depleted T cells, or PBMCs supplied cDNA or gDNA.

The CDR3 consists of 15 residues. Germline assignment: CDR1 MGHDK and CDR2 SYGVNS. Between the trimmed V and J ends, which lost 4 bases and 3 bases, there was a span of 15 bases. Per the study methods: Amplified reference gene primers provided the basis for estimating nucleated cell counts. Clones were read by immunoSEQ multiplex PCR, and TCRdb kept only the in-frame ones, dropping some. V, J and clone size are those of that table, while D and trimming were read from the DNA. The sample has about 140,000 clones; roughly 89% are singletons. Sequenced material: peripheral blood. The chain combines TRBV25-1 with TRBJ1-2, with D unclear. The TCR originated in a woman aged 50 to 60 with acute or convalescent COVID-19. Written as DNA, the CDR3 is TGTGCCAGCAGTGTTTCCGGCCGGGGAGACTATGGCTACACCTTC. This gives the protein CASSVSGRGDYGYTF.